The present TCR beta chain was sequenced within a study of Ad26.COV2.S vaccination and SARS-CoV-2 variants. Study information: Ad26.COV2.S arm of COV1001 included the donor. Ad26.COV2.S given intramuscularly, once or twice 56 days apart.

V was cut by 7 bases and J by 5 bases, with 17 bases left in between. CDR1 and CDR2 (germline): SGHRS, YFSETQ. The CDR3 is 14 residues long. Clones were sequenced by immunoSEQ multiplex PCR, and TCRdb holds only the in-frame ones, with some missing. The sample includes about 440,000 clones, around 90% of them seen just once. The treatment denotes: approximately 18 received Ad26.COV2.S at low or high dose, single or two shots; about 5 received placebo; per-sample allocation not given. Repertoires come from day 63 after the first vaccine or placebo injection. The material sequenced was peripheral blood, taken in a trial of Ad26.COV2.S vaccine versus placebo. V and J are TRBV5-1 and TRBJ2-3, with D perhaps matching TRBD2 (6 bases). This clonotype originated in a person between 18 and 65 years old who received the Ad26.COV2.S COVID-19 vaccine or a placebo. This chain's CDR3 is CASRRRAVEDTQYF. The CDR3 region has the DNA TGCGCCAGCCGAAGGAGGGCAGTAGAAGATACGCAGTATTTT.